Reported below is one T cell receptor (beta chain). Produced via immunoSEQ multiplex PCR; TCRdb's table is partial and in-frame only. The table shows some 18,000 clones, with about 38% occurring only once. The sample comes from a study of graft-versus-host responses after intestinal transplantation. The sequence came from a human patient who received an intestinal transplant. Sequences were derived from alloreactive CD4+ T cells from a mixed lymphocyte reaction culture, sampled before intestinal transplant. Noted subset: CFSE-low proliferating T cells sorted from approximately six-day pre-transplant mixed lymphocyte reaction (GvH or HvG direction).

CDR3 coding DNA: TGCGCCAGCAGCTTGTATGACAGTTCAGGATCACCCCTCCACTTT. This encodes CASSLYDSSGSPLHF. The gene calls are TRBV5-1 and TRBJ1-6, with D maybe TRBD1 (5 bases). The V gene lost 1 base and the J gene lost 10 bases, with 15 bases spanning the gap. Germline V CDR1 and CDR2: SGHRS, YFSETQ. This CDR3 contains 15 residues.